The entry below gives a single T cell receptor beta chain sequence along with its context. What it binds is unknown. The repertoire was sequenced with immunoSEQ multiplex PCR; TCRdb's copy has only in-frame clones and lacks some. The sample contains over 150,000 clones, about 87% of which appear only once. CDR3 size: 16 residues. V was trimmed by 2 bases and J by 4 bases, leaving 16 bases between them. Germline values: CDR1 SGHKS, CDR2 YYEKEE (reference sequence). The sample belongs to a study of T cell responses to AZD1222 COVID-19 vaccine. Study-wide findings and caveats: Only a handful of AZD1222 recipients, several in all, had baseline seropositivity. Possibly, clonal diversity was underestimated; donors were largely white British and included more females.

This specimen consisted of peripheral blood, obtained on day 0 of AZD1222 vaccination. This TCR was recovered from an adult in good health. The chain employs TRBV5-5 and TRBJ2-1, with D tentatively TRBD1 or TRBD2 (5 bases each). As DNA, the CDR3 is TGTGCCAGCAGCTTAGGGACCGAGGGCCGATACAATGAGCAGTTCTTC. Protein: CASSLGTEGRYNEQFF.